These 4 T cell receptor beta chains were sequenced from one sample in a study of blood T cell repertoires in COVID-19. Profiled with immunoSEQ multiplex PCR; TCRdb holds only in-frame clones, not every one. The sample holds 15,000 or so clones, 80% to 90% seen once. The sample consisted of peripheral blood. The origin of the receptors is a man between 50 and 59 years old with active COVID-19.

Written as DNA, the CDR3 is TGTGCCAGCAGTTTGCCCCAAGCGGGCCCTCAAGAGACCCAGTACTTC. Translation: CASSLPQAGPQETQYF. This sequence joins TRBV28 and TRBJ2-5, with D maybe TRBD2 (6 bases). The CDR3 is 16 amino acids. V gave up 3 bases and J gave up 2 bases, with 16 bases separating them. Looked up from germline, CDR1 is MDHEN and CDR2 is SYDVKM. Looking up the rest from reference TRBV28 and TRBJ2-5 gives the full variable domain: DVKVTQSSRYLVKRTGEKVFLECVQDMDHENMFWYRQDPGLGLRLIYFSYDVKMKEKGDIPEGYSVSREKKERFSLILESASTNQTSMYLCASSLPQAGPQETQYFGPGTRLLVL.

The rearrangement links TRBV5-4 to TRBJ2-1; 11 positions agree with TRBD1. Germline-derived CDR1 and CDR2 are SGHNT and YYREEE (reference sequence). The CDR3 covers 15 residues. V was clipped by 2 bases and J by 9 bases; unmatched bases: 7. As DNA, the CDR3 is TGTGCCAGCAGCTTTGGGGGGACAGGGGGTTTTGAGCAGTTCTTC. It encodes CASSFGGTGGFEQFF.

V usage is TRBV7-9 and J usage is TRBJ1-1; 8 nucleotides line up with TRBD1. Germline lookup yields CDR1 SEHNR and CDR2 FQNEAQ (reference sequence). The CDR3 extends over 14 amino acids. With 3 bases clipped from V and 5 bases from J, the junction kept 5 bases outside the gene matches. The DNA of the CDR3 is TGTGCCAGCAGCTTCCAGGGGACAGGAACTGAAGCTTTCTTT. Amino acid sequence: CASSFQGTGTEAFF. Using reference TRBV7-9 and TRBJ1-1 for the parts outside the CDR3, the full variable domain is DTGVSQNPRHKITKRGQNVTFRCDPISEHNRLYWYRQTLGQGPEFLTYFQNEAQLEKSRLLSDRFSAERPKGSFSTLEIQRTEQGDSAMYLCASSFQGTGTEAFFGQGTRLTVV.

The rearrangement joins TRBV5-1 to TRBJ2-7; 11 bases agree with TRBD2. V lost 4 bases and J lost 5; bases outside the gene matches: 8. CDR1 is SGHRS, CDR2 YFSETQ, per germline. The CDR3 runs to 15 residues. The CDR3 spells CASSVKTSGINEQYF. CDR3 nucleotide sequence: TGCGCCAGCAGCGTCAAGACTAGCGGGATAAACGAGCAGTACTTC. The full variable domain, in which reference TRBV5-1 and TRBJ2-7 provide the parts outside the CDR3, is KAGVTQTPRYLIKTRGQQVTLSCSPISGHRSVSWYQQTPGQGLQFLFEYFSETQRNKGNFPGRFSGRQFSNSRSEMNVSTLELGDSALYLCASSVKTSGINEQYFGPGTRLTVT.